This entry lists 10 T cell receptor beta chains sequenced from one sample in a study of yellow fever vaccine responses in identical twins. TCRdb re-derived calls from the RT-PCR reads in MiXCR, one entry per CDR3 protein. The table shows about 1,200 distinct CDR3 sequences, with approximately 84% occurring only once. The specimen comprised T cells from blood (PBMCs), unsorted or a sorted subset (not recorded which), sampled before or after yellow fever vaccination (not recorded which). These receptors all stem from a female donor who received the yellow fever vaccine.

The CDR3 sequence: CASSQEGGYTF. In DNA form, the CDR3 reads TGCGCCAGCAGCCAAGAGGGAGGCTACACCTTC. This chain links TRBV4-1 with TRBJ1-2, with D hard to call. The CDR3 runs to 11 residues. The V gene's germline CDR1 is MGHRA and CDR2 YSYEKL. Trimming removed 0 bases at V and 8 bases at J, with 4 bases between.

The V gene is TRBV7-2, the J gene TRBJ1-3; tentative D call: TRBD1 (6 bases). This CDR3 comprises 16 residues. With 4 bases removed from V and 0 bases from J, the gap between germline ends came to 13 bases. The germline gives CDR1 SGHTA, CDR2 FQGNSA. CDR3 sequence (DNA): TGTGCCAGCAGCTCGGGGGCTCCGAGCTCTGGAAACACCATATATTTT. Translating it yields CASSSGAPSSGNTIYF.

The chain is built from TRBV24-1 and TRBJ2-3, with 9 positions matching TRBD1. The CDR3 has 15 amino acids. V trimming: 4 bases; J trimming: 6 bases; junction bases outside the gene matches: 7. CDR1 and CDR2 (germline): KGHDR, SFDVKD. The DNA for the CDR3 is TGTGCCACCAGTGACGGGGACAGGGAGGTTGATACGCAGTATTTT. Translating gives CATSDGDREVDTQYF.

The CDR3 region has the DNA TGTGCCAGCAGTGTAACCGTTAACTATGGCTACACCTTC. This sequence encodes CASSVTVNYGYTF. V usage is TRBV2 and J usage is TRBJ1-2; no clear D gene. The CDR3 has 13 residues. Per the germline V gene, CDR1 is SNHLY and CDR2 is FYNNEI. Trimming stripped 4 bases from V and 1 base from J, with 7 bases between.

This chain uses TRBV5-4 with TRBJ2-5, with 9 bases aligning to TRBD1. This CDR3 has 16 residues. The J segment lost 0 bases and the V segment lost 2 bases, leaving 5 bases of the junction unmatched. Looked up from germline, CDR1 is SGHNT and CDR2 is YYREEE (reference sequence). CDR3 sequence: CASSFGDRGYQETQYF. In DNA form, the CDR3 reads TGTGCCAGCAGCTTTGGCGACAGGGGGTACCAAGAGACCCAGTACTTC.

This clonotype is labeled as hyperexpanded. The chain joins TRBV7-2 to TRBJ2-3; 8 positions match TRBD2. V shed 7 bases and J 1 base; nucleotides not matched to a gene: 7. Per the germline V gene, CDR1 is SGHTA and CDR2 is FQGNSA. The CDR3 has 15 amino acids. CDR3 loop: CASTPDSGGTDTQYF. CDR3 sequence (DNA): TGTGCCAGCACCCCCGATAGCGGGGGCACAGATACGCAGTATTTT.

This clonotype was seen a handful of times. J is TRBJ2-7 and V is TRBV30, with no clear D. This CDR3 contains 11 residues. CDR1 is GTSNPN and CDR2 is SVGIG in the germline V gene (reference sequence). V lost 2 bases and J lost 2, with 4 bases in between. The CDR3: CAWSRPYEQYF. DNA of the CDR3: TGTGCCTGGAGTCGTCCCTACGAGCAGTACTTC.

The rearrangement links TRBV10-3 to TRBJ1-3, with D possibly being TRBD1 (5 bases). This CDR3 region has 15 residues. The germline V gene encodes CDR1 ENHRY and CDR2 SYGVKD. V was trimmed by 6 bases and J by 0 bases, leaving 12 bases between them. CDR3 sequence: CAIRDTLSSGNTIYF. In DNA form, the CDR3 reads TGTGCCATCAGGGACACCCTAAGCTCTGGAAACACCATATATTTT.

The table lists this clonotype with a few counts. The chain employs TRBV6-4 and TRBJ2-1; possible D gene TRBD2, 6 bases. V gave up 4 bases and J gave up 0 bases, with 10 bases separating them. The CDR3 loop spans 15 amino acids. The germline gives CDR1 MRHNA, CDR2 SNTAGT. The CDR3 region has the DNA TGTGCCAGCAGTGTAGGGACTGGCTCCTACAATGAGCAGTTCTTC. As protein: CASSVGTGSYNEQFF.

V usage is TRBV12-3 or TRBV12-4 and J usage is TRBJ2-1; 8 bases are shared with TRBD1. The CDR3 loop spans 14 amino acids. V lost 7 bases, J lost 3 bases, and 5 bases stayed unmatched. CDR3 bases: TGTGCCAGCACCGAGGGACAGGACTACAATGAGCAGTTCTTC. This codes for CASTEGQDYNEQFF.